The present TCR beta chain was sequenced within a study of shared clonotypes between healthy human individuals. Assay execution proceeded at the deep level. Clones were read by immunoSEQ multiplex PCR, and TCRdb kept only the in-frame ones, dropping some. The sample has around 1.6 million clones, 98% seen once. Both subsets, CD45RA+ naive and CD45RA-negative memory, were split from the CD4+ cells. Germline lookup yields CDR1 SGHDN and CDR2 FVKESK. This CDR3 is built from 17 residues. The V end was cut by 0 bases, the J end by 1 base, with 12 bases between. The origin of this receptor is a man younger than 45 in good health. The J gene is TRBJ2-2, the V gene TRBV14; the D gene could be TRBD1 or TRBD2 (6 bases each). The sample was naive CD4+ T cells sorted from blood. Subset denoted: CD45RA+ positively selected. The CDR3 nucleotides read TGTGCCAGCAGCCAAGATCGGGGGACACTGAACACCGGGGAGCTGTTTTTT. Translated, it gives CASSQDRGTLNTGELFF.